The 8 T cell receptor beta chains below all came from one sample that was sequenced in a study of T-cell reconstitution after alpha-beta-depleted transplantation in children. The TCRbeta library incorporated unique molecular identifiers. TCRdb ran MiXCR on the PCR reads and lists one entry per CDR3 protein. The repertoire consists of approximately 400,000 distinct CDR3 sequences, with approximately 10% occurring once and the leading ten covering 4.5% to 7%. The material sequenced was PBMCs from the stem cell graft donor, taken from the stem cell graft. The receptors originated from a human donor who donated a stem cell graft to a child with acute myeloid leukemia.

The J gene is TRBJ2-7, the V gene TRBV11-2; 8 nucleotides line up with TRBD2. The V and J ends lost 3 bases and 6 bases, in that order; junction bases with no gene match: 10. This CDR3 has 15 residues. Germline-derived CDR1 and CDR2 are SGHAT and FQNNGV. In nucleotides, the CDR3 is TGTGCCAGCAGCTTCAGAACTAGCGGTGGCTTCGAGCAGTACTTC. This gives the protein CASSFRTSGGFEQYF.

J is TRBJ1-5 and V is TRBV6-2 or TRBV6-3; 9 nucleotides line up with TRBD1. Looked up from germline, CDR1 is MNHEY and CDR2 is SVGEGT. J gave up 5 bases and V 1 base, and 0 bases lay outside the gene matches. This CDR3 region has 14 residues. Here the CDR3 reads CASSYWDRDQPQHF. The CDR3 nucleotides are TGTGCCAGCAGTTACTGGGACAGGGATCAGCCCCAGCATTTT.

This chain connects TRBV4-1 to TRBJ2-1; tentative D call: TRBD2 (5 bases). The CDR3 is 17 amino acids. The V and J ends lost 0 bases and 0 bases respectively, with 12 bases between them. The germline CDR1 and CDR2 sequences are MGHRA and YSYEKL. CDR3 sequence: CASSQDARVTSYNEQFF. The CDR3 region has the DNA TGCGCCAGCAGCCAAGACGCGCGGGTGACCTCCTACAATGAGCAGTTCTTC.

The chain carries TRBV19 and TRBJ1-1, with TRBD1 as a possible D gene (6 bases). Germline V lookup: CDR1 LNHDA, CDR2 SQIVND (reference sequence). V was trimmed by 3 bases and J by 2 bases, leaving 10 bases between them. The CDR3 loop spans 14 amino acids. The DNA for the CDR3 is TGTGCCAGTAGTATGTGGACAGCCAACACTGAAGCTTTCTTT. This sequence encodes CASSMWTANTEAFF.

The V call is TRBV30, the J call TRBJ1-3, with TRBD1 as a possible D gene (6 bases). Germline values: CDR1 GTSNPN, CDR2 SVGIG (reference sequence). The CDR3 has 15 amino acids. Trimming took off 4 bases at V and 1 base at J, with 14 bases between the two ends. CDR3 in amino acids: CAWKTGSTSGNTIYF. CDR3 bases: TGTGCCTGGAAAACAGGGAGTACATCTGGAAACACCATATATTTT.

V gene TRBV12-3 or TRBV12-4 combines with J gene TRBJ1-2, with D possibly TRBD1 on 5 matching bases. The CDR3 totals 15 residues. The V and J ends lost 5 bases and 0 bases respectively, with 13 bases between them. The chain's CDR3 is CASSPRQPANYGYTF. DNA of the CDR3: TGTGCCAGCAGTCCTCGACAGCCAGCTAACTATGGCTACACCTTC.

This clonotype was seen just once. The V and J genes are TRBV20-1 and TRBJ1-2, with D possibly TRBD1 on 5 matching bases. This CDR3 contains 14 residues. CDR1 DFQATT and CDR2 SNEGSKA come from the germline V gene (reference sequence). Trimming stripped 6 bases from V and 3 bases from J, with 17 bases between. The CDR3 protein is CSARVQGGDYGYTF. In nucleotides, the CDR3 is TGCAGTGCCCGGGTCCAGGGAGGGGACTATGGCTACACCTTC.

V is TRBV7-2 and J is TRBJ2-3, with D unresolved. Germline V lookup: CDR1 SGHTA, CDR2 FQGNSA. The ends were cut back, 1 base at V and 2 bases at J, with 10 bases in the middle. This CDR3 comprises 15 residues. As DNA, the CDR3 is TGTGCCAGCAGCTTAGGGTGGATATTCACAGATACGCAGTATTTT. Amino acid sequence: CASSLGWIFTDTQYF.